This TCR beta chain derives from a study of shared clonotypes between healthy human individuals. Across the whole study: Aged 18 to 49, the donors were a couple of women and a few men. Study conclusions and caveats: Clonotype sharing among donors, it was expected, would be affected by sequencing depth.

The CDR3 is made up of 15 amino acids. Trimming removed 1 base at V and 8 bases at J, with 16 bases between. Germline values: CDR1 SGDLS, CDR2 YYNGEE. The repertoire was sequenced with immunoSEQ multiplex PCR; TCRdb's copy has only in-frame clones and lacks some. The sample yields 450,000 to 500,000 clones, approximately 79% seen once. This clone was counted once. Its antigen is currently unknown. Material for sequencing was PBMCs. V gene TRBV9 combines with J gene TRBJ1-3, with D perhaps TRBD1 (6 bases). This receptor was obtained from a woman aged 35 to 49 in good health. Some clones in this sample may be carry-over from other donors' samples. CDR3 DNA sequence: TGTGCCAGCAGCGTAACGGGGGCCTTTGGGGACACCATATATTTT. Amino acids: CASSVTGAFGDTIYF.